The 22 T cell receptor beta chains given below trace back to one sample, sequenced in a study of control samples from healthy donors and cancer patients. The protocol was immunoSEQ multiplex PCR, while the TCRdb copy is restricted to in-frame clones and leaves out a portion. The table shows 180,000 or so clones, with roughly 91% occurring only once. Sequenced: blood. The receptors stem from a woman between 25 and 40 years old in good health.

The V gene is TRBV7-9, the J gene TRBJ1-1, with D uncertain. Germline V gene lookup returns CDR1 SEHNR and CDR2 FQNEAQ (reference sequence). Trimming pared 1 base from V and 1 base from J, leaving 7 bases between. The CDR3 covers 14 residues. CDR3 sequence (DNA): TGTGCCAGCAGCTTAGAACACCCGAACACTGAAGCTTTCTTT. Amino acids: CASSLEHPNTEAFF. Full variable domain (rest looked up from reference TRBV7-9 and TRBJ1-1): DTGVSQNPRHKITKRGQNVTFRCDPISEHNRLYWYRQTLGQGPEFLTYFQNEAQLEKSRLLSDRFSAERPKGSFSTLEIQRTEQGDSAMYLCASSLEHPNTEAFFGQGTRLTVV.

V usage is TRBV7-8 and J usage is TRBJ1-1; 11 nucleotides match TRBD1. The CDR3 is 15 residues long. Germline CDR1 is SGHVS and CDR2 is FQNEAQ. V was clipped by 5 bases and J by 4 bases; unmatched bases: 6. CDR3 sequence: CASSHAGTGGTEAFF. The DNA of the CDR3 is TGTGCCAGCAGCCACGCCGGGACAGGGGGCACTGAAGCTTTCTTT.

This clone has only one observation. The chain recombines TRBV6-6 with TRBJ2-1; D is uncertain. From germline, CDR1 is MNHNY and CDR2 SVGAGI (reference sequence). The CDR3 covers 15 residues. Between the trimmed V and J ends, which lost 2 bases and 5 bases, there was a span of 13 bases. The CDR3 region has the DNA TGTGCCAGCAGTTACGTGCTCTCGTCCAACAATGAGCAGTTCTTC. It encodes CASSYVLSSNNEQFF.

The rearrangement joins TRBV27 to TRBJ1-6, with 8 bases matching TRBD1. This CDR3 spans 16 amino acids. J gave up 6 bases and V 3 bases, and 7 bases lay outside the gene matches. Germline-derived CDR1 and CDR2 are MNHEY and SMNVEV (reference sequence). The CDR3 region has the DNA TGTGCCAGCAGTTTCTCGCAGGGGGCGCGTAATTCACCCCTCCACTTT. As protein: CASSFSQGARNSPLHF.

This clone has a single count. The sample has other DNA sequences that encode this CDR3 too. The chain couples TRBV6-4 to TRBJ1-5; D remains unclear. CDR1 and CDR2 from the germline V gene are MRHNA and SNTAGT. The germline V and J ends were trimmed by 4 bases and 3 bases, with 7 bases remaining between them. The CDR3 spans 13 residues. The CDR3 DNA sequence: TGTGCCAGCAGTGCAGACTCCAATCAGCCCCAGCATTTT. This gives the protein CASSADSNQPQHF.

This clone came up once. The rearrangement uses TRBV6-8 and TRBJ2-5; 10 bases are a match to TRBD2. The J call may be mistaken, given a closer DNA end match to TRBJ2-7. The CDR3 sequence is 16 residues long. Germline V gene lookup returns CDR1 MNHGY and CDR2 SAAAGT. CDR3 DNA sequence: TGTGCCAGCAGGGACAGGACTAGCGGTCGCTCCTACGAGCAGTACTTC. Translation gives CASRDRTSGRSYEQYF.

The CDR3 coding sequence is TGCGCCAGCAGCCCCGGACAGGGAGGACATGAGCAGTTCTTC. Its protein is CASSPGQGGHEQFF. The rearrangement links TRBV5-1 to TRBJ2-1, with TRBD1 identical over 8 bases. Germline V CDR1 and CDR2: SGHRS, YFSETQ. With V trimmed by 4 bases and J by 8 bases, 8 bases remained unmatched. The CDR3 has 14 residues.

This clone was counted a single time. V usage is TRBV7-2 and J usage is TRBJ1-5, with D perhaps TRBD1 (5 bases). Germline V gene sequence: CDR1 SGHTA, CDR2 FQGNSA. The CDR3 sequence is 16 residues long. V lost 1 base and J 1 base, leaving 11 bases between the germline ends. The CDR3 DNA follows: TGTGCCAGCAGCTTAGGAGGGGAGGTCAGCAATCAGCCCCAGCATTTT. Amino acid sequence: CASSLGGEVSNQPQHF.

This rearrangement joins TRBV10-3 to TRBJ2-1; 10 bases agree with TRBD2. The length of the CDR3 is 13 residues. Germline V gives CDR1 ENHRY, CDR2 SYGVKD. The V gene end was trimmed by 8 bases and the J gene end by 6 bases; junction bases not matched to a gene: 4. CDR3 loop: CAIGTSEINEQFF. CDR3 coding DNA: TGTGCCATCGGGACTAGCGAGATCAATGAGCAGTTCTTC.

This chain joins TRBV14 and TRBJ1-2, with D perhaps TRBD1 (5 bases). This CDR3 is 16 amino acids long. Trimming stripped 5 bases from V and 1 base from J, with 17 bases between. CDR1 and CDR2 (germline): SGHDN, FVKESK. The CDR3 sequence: CASSALGTTRNYGYTF. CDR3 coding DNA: TGTGCCAGCAGCGCGCTAGGGACGACCCGTAACTATGGCTACACCTTC.

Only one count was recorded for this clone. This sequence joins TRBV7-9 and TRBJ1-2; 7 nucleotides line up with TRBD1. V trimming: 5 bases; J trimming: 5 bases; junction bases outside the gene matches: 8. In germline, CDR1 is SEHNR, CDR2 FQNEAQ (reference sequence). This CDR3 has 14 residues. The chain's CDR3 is CASSATGSRYGYTF. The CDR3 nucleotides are TGTGCCAGCAGCGCGACAGGGTCGAGGTATGGCTACACCTTC.

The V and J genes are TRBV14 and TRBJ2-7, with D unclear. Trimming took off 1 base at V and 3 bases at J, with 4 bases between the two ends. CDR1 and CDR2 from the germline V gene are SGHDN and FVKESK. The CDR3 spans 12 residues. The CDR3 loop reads CASSQVSYEQYF. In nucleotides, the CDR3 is TGTGCCAGCAGCCAAGTCAGCTACGAGCAGTACTTC.

The CDR3 sequence: CASSSRTGSGYEQYF. The CDR3 DNA sequence: TGCGCCAGCAGCTCGAGGACAGGGTCGGGATACGAGCAGTACTTC. The chain is built from TRBV5-1 and TRBJ2-7, with 8 positions matching TRBD1. The CDR3 runs 15 residues. Per the germline V gene, CDR1 is SGHRS and CDR2 is YFSETQ. The V and J ends lost 3 bases and 4 bases, in that order; junction bases with no gene match: 9.

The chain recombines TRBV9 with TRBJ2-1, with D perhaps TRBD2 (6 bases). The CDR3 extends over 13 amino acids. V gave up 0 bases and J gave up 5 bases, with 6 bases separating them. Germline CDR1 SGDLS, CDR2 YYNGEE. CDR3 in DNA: TGTGCCAGCAGCGTAGTAGCGGACAATGAGCAGTTCTTC. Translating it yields CASSVVADNEQFF. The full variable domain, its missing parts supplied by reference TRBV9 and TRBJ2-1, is DSGVTQTPKHLITATGQRVTLRCSPRSGDLSVYWYQQSLDQGLQFLIQYYNGEERAKGNILERFSAQQFPDLHSELNLSSLELGDSALYFCASSVVADNEQFFGPGTRLTVL.

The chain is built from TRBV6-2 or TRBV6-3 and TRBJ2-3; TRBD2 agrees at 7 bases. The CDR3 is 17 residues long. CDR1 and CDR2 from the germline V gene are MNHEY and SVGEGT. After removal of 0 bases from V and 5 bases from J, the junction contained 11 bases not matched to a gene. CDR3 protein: CASSYSKGRALGDTQYF. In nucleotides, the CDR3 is TGTGCCAGCAGTTACTCGAAGGGGAGGGCCTTGGGAGATACGCAGTATTTT.

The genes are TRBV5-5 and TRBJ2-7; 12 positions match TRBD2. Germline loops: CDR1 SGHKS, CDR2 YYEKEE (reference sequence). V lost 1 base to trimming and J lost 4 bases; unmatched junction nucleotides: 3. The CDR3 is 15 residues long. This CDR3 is CASSLSTSGSYEQYF. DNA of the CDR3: TGTGCCAGCAGCTTGTCGACTAGCGGGAGTTACGAGCAGTACTTC.

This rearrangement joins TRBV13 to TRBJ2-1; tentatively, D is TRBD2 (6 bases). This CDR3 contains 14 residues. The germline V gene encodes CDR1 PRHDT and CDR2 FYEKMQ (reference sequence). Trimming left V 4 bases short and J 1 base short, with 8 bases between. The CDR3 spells CASSWGLSYNEQFF. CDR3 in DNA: TGTGCCAGCAGCTGGGGACTTTCCTACAATGAGCAGTTCTTC.

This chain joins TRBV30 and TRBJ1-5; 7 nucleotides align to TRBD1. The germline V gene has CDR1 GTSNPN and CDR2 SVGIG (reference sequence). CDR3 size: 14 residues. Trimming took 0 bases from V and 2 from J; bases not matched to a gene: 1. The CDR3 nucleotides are TGTGCCTGGAGTGTAGGACAGGGCAATCAGCCCCAGCATTTT. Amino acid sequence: CAWSVGQGNQPQHF.

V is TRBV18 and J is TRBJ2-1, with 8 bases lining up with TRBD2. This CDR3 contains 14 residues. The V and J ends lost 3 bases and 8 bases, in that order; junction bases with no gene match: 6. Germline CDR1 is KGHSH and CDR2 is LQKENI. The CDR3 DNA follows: TGTGCCAGCTCACCTAGCGGGATGGGGGATGAGCAGTTCTTC. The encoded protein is CASSPSGMGDEQFF.

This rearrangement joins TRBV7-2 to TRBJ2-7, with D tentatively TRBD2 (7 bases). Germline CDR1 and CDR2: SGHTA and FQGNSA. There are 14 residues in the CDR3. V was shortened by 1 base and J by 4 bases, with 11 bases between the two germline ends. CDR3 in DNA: TGTGCCAGCAGCTTAGGCAGGGGAGGGTACGAGCAGTACTTC. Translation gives CASSLGRGGYEQYF.

The CDR3 region has the DNA TGTGCCAGCAGCTTAGGGGGGATTAGAAATCAGCCCCAGCATTTT. This translates into CASSLGGIRNQPQHF. The rearrangement links TRBV7-9 to TRBJ1-5; weak D call: TRBD1 (5 bases). Trimming stripped 1 base from V and 4 bases from J, with 11 bases between. CDR1 is SEHNR and CDR2 is FQNEAQ in the germline V gene (reference sequence). The CDR3 contains 15 residues.

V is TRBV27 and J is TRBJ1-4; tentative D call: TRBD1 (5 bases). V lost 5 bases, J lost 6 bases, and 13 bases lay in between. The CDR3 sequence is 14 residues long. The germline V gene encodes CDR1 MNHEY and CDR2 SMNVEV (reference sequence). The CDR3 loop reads CASSPRASHEKLFF. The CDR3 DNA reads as TGTGCCAGCAGTCCCAGGGCGTCTCATGAAAAACTGTTTTTT.